This TCR beta chain was sequenced during a study of CXCR3-negative and CXCR3-positive naive CD8 T cells. Across the whole study: Total TRB output reached some 130 million reads, about 1.5 +/- 0.3 million per library. Study results and caveats: CXCR3-positive naive cells carried more hydrophobic TRB CDR3s than CXCR3-negative ones. Both naive subsets carried similar amounts of surface CD5, so TCR strength was inferred from TRB CDR3 properties.

The CDR3 is made up of 17 amino acids. Carrying UMI labels, the TRB cDNA libraries were prepared through 5' RACE. One entry per CDR3 protein, without DNA, is what TCRdb gives after re-calling the 5' RACE reads. In all, the sample yields 43,000 or so distinct CDR3 sequences. CD45RO-CCR7+CD27+CD95- cells counted as naive CD8+ T cells. As to this clonotype: What it recognizes is unknown.

The rearrangement links TRBV12-3 or TRBV12-4 to TRBJ2-7; TCRdb designates TRBD2, a call that cannot be tested without DNA. The TCR sequence derives from a human donor in good health. Some clones in this sample may be carry-over from other donors' samples. The sequenced sample was naive CXCR3- CD8+ T cells from blood. Subset given: CD45RO-CCR7+CD27+CD95- naive CD8+ T cells lacking CXCR3 (TNR3-). This CDR3 reads CASSTGTSGTSSYEQYF.